The clone carrying this TCR beta chain has a count of ten or more. The data were taken from a study of T cells in Graves' hyperthyroidism and ophthalmopathy. There were TCR beta CDR3 regions amplified from RNA transcripts. During a first-round RT-PCR of the TCR CDR3, the HTBI primer set was used. MiXCR, applied by TCRdb to the multiplex PCR reads, yields one record per CDR3 protein. The sample has around 600,000 distinct CDR3 sequences; 11% to 15% are singletons. The CDR3 covers 16 residues. In germline, CDR1 is SGHVS, CDR2 FNYEAQ. Trimming pared 1 base from V and 0 bases from J, leaving 11 bases between.

Sequenced sample: blood. This chain connects TRBV7-6 to TRBJ2-3; possibly TRBD1 for D (5 bases). This sequence was found in a young woman with Graves' ophthalmopathy. The CDR3 region has the DNA TGTGCCAGCAGCTTAGGGGGCGGACCTAGCACAGATACGCAGTATTTT. Its protein is CASSLGGGPSTDTQYF.